The rows below give T cell receptor beta chains drawn from one sample of a study of blood T cell repertoires in COVID-19. Sequencing used immunoSEQ multiplex PCR; TCRdb keeps in-frame clones, though not all of them. The sample holds roughly 330,000 clones, roughly 90% seen once. Sequencing was done on a sample of peripheral blood. Receptors were obtained from a woman in her forties or fifties with active or convalescent COVID-19. CDR3s include the opening cysteine and the closing phenylalanine or tryptophan. D genes are given only for firm matches. Size tells how often a clone was seen (once, few, many) or the class of an expanded clone, and some rows leave it out.

NA TRBD1 TRBJ1-1 TRBV4-1 TGCGCCAGCAGCTCGGGACAGTTAAACACTGAAGCTTTCTTT CASSSGQLNTEAFF
NA NA TRBJ2-7 TRBV11-2 TGTGCCAGCAGCTCCGGACTCACCTACGAGCAGTACTTC CASSSGLTYEQYF
NA NA TRBJ1-2 TRBV29-1 TGCAGCGTTGGGCAGGGGTACGGGAACTATGGCTACACCTTC CSVGQGYGNYGYTF
many TRBD1 TRBJ1-2 TRBV5-1 TGCGCCAGCAGCTTACAGGGGACTTCTACCTATGGCTACACCTTC CASSLQGTSTYGYTF
NA TRBD1 TRBJ1-1 TRBV7-9 TGTGCCAGCAGCTTCGGACAGGCGAACACTGAAGCTTTCTTT CASSFGQANTEAFF
NA NA TRBJ1-1 TRBV19 TGTGCCAGTACCGAACGGAGGGTAACTGAAGCTTTCTTT CASTERRVTEAFF
few TRBD1 TRBJ2-7 TRBV12-5 TGTGCTAGTGGTTTTGATGGGACAGGGGCCTACGAGCAGTACTTC CASGFDGTGAYEQYF
NA TRBD1 TRBJ2-7 TRBV14 TGTGCCAGCAGCCAAGATTTGGGGACAGGCTACGAGCAGTACTTC CASSQDLGTGYEQYF
NA NA TRBJ2-7 TRBV2 TGTGCCAGCAGTGAAGATACCTACGAGCAGTACTTC CASSEDTYEQYF
NA NA TRBJ1-1 TRBV7-9 TGTGCCAGCAGCTTAGCAGACAAACGGACTGAAGCTTTCTTT CASSLADKRTEAFF
NA NA TRBJ1-5 TRBV7-2 TGTGCCAGCAGTTCTGTTAGCAATCAGCCCCAGCATTTT CASSSVSNQPQHF
NA TRBD1 TRBJ1-5 TRBV19 TGTGCCAGTAGTCCGCAGGGGGCCCGTAATCAGCCCCAGCATTTT CASSPQGARNQPQHF
NA NA TRBJ1-1 TRBV6-5 TGTGCCAGCAGTTTTTGGACTGATATGAACACTGAAGCTTTCTTT CASSFWTDMNTEAFF
NA TRBD1 TRBJ2-7 TRBV14 TGTGCCAGCAGCCAAGATTGGGACAGGGCTTGGGAGCAGTACTTC CASSQDWDRAWEQYF
NA NA TRBJ1-1 TRBV6-6 TGTGCCAGCAGTTTGGGGGGGTCGAACACTGAAGCTTTCTTT CASSLGGSNTEAFF
NA NA TRBJ1-2 TRBV9 TGTGCCAGCAGCGTAGGGAGGGAATATGGCTACACCTTC CASSVGREYGYTF
NA NA TRBJ1-2 TRBV6-4 TGTGCCAGCAGCAGCGGGGTCAGCGGCTACACCTTC CASSSGVSGYTF
NA TRBD1 TRBJ1-5 TRBV15 TGTGCCACCAGCAGCCCTGTAATTGGGACAGGGTCCAATCAGCCCCAGCATTTT CATSSPVIGTGSNQPQHF
NA NA TRBJ1-3 TRBV11-3 TGTGCCAGCAGCTTAGGCGGCGGGAGGTCTGGAAACACCATATATTTT CASSLGGGRSGNTIYF
NA NA TRBJ2-7 TRBV27 TGTGCCAGCGGACCCACCGGGATTTTCTACGAGCAGTACTTC CASGPTGIFYEQYF
NA NA TRBJ2-7 TRBV18 TGTGCCAGCTCACCCCCGCAGGGCACCTACGAGCAGTACTTC CASSPPQGTYEQYF
NA NA TRBJ2-3 TRBV27 TGTGCCAGCCTGATGGCGACAGTCGGAGATACGCAGTATTTT CASLMATVGDTQYF
NA NA TRBJ1-4 TRBV18 TGTGCCAGCTCCTCACGGGCGGAAGCGGGTAATGAAAAACTGTTTTTT CASSSRAEAGNEKLFF
NA NA TRBJ1-1 TRBV29-1 TGCAGCGTTGATATGGCACCCCGGCGGCACACTGAAGCTTTCTTT CSVDMAPRRHTEAFF
NA TRBD1 TRBJ2-3 TRBV7-2 TGTGCCAGCAGCTTAGCTGACAGGGGGTTGGATACGCAGTATTTT CASSLADRGLDTQYF
NA TRBD1 TRBJ1-2 TRBV24-1 TGTGCCATCAGGGACAGCCGATTTTATGGCTACACCTTC CAIRDSRFYGYTF
NA NA TRBJ2-7 TRBV19 TGTGCCAGTAGTATTCGGGACACTCCCTTCTACGAGCAGTACTTC CASSIRDTPFYEQYF
NA NA TRBJ2-1 TRBV28 TGTGCCAGCAGTTTAAATCCGGGAGAGGTTAATGAGCAGTTCTTC CASSLNPGEVNEQFF
NA TRBD2 TRBJ2-3 TRBV18 TGTGCCAGCTCACCTCCGGCTAGCGGGGGCCTCATGGATACGCAGTATTTT CASSPPASGGLMDTQYF
once TRBD2 TRBJ2-7 TRBV28 TGTGCCAGCAGCGGGACTAGCGGTAGCTCCTACGAGCAGTACTTC CASSGTSGSSYEQYF
NA TRBD2 TRBJ2-7 TRBV19 TGTGCCAGTAGTATGGGGACTGGGGGACGGGAGGTCGCCTACGAGCAGTACTTC CASSMGTGGREVAYEQYF
NA NA TRBJ2-7 TRBV9 TGTGCCAGCAGCCCAGGGACACCAAACTACGAGCAGTACTTC CASSPGTPNYEQYF
NA NA TRBJ2-7 TRBV5-1 TGCGCCAGCAGTTCGGGACTTCAGGAGGGCCACGAGCAGTACTTC CASSSGLQEGHEQYF
NA TRBD2 TRBJ2-1 TRBV24-1 TGTGCCACCAGTGACAGGACTAGCAGGGCTGAGCAGTTCTTC CATSDRTSRAEQFF
NA NA TRBJ1-2 TRBV6-2/TRBV6-3 TGTGCCAGCAGCGGGCAGGGTGGACGTGGCTACACCTTC CASSGQGGRGYTF
once NA TRBJ1-2 TRBV2 TGTGCCAGCAGTGGCGACAGTTACTATGGCTACACCTTC CASSGDSYYGYTF
NA NA TRBJ1-1 TRBV7-9 TGTGCCAGCAGCCCGGGAGCGGCGGGGGAGGGGGTTGGAGCTTTCTTT CASSPGAAGEGVGAFF
once NA TRBJ2-7 TRBV15 TGTGCCACCAGCGCGGGGCTTCCCTACGAGCAGTACTTC CATSAGLPYEQYF
NA TRBD1 TRBJ1-1 TRBV5-1 TGCGCCAGCAGCTTGGCCGATCGACAGGGCACTGAAGCTTTCTTT CASSLADRQGTEAFF
NA NA TRBJ1-6 TRBV6-5 TGTGCCAGCACCGCAGCAGGGTCTAATTCACCCCTCCACTTT CASTAAGSNSPLHF
NA NA TRBJ1-5 TRBV5-8 TGTGCCAGCAGCTTGAAATGGGCAGGGGTTTTTCAGCCCCAGCATTTT CASSLKWAGVFQPQHF
NA NA TRBJ2-5 TRBV3-1/TRBV3-2 TGTGCCAGCAGCCAAGACACTAGAAAAGAGACCCAGTACTTC CASSQDTRKETQYF
NA TRBD1 TRBJ2-7 TRBV13 TGTGCCAGCACACGGGACAGCTCCTACGAGCAGTACTTC CASTRDSSYEQYF
once TRBD1 TRBJ1-1 TRBV28 TGTGCCAGCGCTGAGGGACAGGGTGATAGAGCTTTCTTT CASAEGQGDRAFF
NA NA TRBJ2-2 TRBV30 TGTGCCTGGGCCCCCGATTTGATCCGCGGTGGAGGATCTACCGGGGAGCTGTTTTTT CAWAPDLIRGGGSTGELFF
NA TRBD1 TRBJ1-1 TRBV18 TGTGCCAGCTCACCCTCCCCGGGACAGGTAGGAACTGAAGCTTTCTTT CASSPSPGQVGTEAFF
NA NA TRBJ1-2 TRBV10-3 TGTGCCATCAGTGACATAACAGTAAACTATGGCTACACCTTC CAISDITVNYGYTF
NA NA TRBJ2-7 TRBV6-2/TRBV6-3 TGTGCCAGCAGCCCCACTAGCACCCGAGAGCAGTACTTC CASSPTSTREQYF
NA NA TRBJ1-5 TRBV30 TGTGCCTGGAGTGTAGCGTCGGGCAATCAGCCCCAGCATTTT CAWSVASGNQPQHF
NA NA TRBJ1-2 TRBV5-1 TGCGCCAGCAGCTTGGGGCAGGGGAAAGGAAATGGCTACACCTTC CASSLGQGKGNGYTF
NA TRBD1 TRBJ2-7 TRBV30 TGTGCCTGGAGTGCTCCGGGACAGGGAATCTACGAGCAGTACTTC CAWSAPGQGIYEQYF
once TRBD1 TRBJ2-7 TRBV4-2 TGTGCCAGCAGCCAAGAGGGGACAGTCTACGAGCAGTACTTC CASSQEGTVYEQYF
NA TRBD1 TRBJ2-7 TRBV2 TGTGCCAGCAACTCCGGGACAGAAAGTTACGAGCAGTACTTC CASNSGTESYEQYF
NA TRBD2 TRBJ2-1 TRBV5-5 TGTGCCAGCAGCTTGTCAATAGCGGGACGGTCCTACAATGAGCAGTTCTTC CASSLSIAGRSYNEQFF
NA NA TRBJ2-1 TRBV27 TGTGCCAGTGCTACAAACCCAGGGTACAATGAGCAGTTCTTC CASATNPGYNEQFF
few NA TRBJ1-5 TRBV12-5 TGTGCTAGTGGCTCCGGACAGTTCTATAGCAATCAGCCCCAGCATTTT CASGSGQFYSNQPQHF
NA NA TRBJ1-3 TRBV12-3/TRBV12-4 TGTGCCAGCAGCAATCTTCAGGGAAACACCATATATTTT CASSNLQGNTIYF